These T cell receptor beta chains were read from a single sample in a study of T cells in Graves' hyperthyroidism and ophthalmopathy. One entry per CDR3 protein results from TCRdb running MiXCR on the multiplex PCR reads. The sample lists about 840,000 distinct CDR3 sequences, 38% occurring once. Sequencing was performed on blood. Receptor source: a man between 18 and 35 years old with Graves' hyperthyroidism. Both conserved end residues are part of each CDR3. A D gene is named only where the DNA matches it firmly. Expanded clones get a size class; other rows say once, few or many, or leave the size out.

cdr3_nt	cdr3_aa	v_call	j_call	d_call	clone_size
TGCGCCAGTTCGCGGGAGCACGAGCAGTACTTC	CASSREHEQYF	TRBV5-1	TRBJ2-7	TRBD2	-
TGTGCCAGCGGGACTAGCGGGGCCGGGGAGCTGTTTTTT	CASGTSGAGELFF	TRBV6-5	TRBJ2-2	TRBD2	-
TGTGCCAGCAGCCCGGGACAGGGCTCGCATTCACCCCTCCACTTT	CASSPGQGSHSPLHF	TRBV12-3/TRBV12-4	TRBJ1-6	TRBD1	many
TGTGCCAGCAGTGTGTTGAGAGGCTACACCTTC	CASSVLRGYTF	TRBV2	TRBJ1-2	-	many
TGCAGCGTAGAGCCAGGGGCCGAACACGAGCAGTACTTC	CSVEPGAEHEQYF	TRBV29-1	TRBJ2-7	-	-
TGTGCCATCAGTTACGGACAGGGGACTGGAAACACCATATATTTT	CAISYGQGTGNTIYF	TRBV6-5	TRBJ1-3	TRBD1	-
TGTGCCAGCAGTGATTTCGGCGGGAGGTCGGGAGATACGCAGTATTTT	CASSDFGGRSGDTQYF	TRBV2	TRBJ2-3	TRBD2	-
TGTGCCAGCAGTCTACAAGGGGCTGCTTACTATGGCTACACCTTC	CASSLQGAAYYGYTF	TRBV28	TRBJ1-2	-	-
TGTGCCAGCAGCGTCTCCAGCGCCGGGACCCAGTACTTC	CASSVSSAGTQYF	TRBV7-9	TRBJ2-5	-	-
TGCAGTGCTAGGAGAGGCCAGCCCCAGCATTTT	CSARRGQPQHF	TRBV20-1	TRBJ1-5	-	many
TGTGCCAGCAAAGGGGGGATCGCCGGCACCGGGGAGCTGTTTTTT	CASKGGIAGTGELFF	TRBV2	TRBJ2-2	-	-
TGTGCCAGCTTTTACCGGGACACATCCTACGAGCAGTACTTC	CASFYRDTSYEQYF	TRBV2	TRBJ2-7	-	few
TGTGCCACCAGCAGCCACGGTTTAAATGGCTACACCTTC	CATSSHGLNGYTF	TRBV24-1	TRBJ1-2	-	-
TGTGCCATCAGTGAGAGCCTTGTTCGAGGCTCTGGGGCCAACGTCCTGACTTTC	CAISESLVRGSGANVLTF	TRBV10-3	TRBJ2-6	-	many
TGTGCCAACCCTAGAGCGGGGGCCCAAGAGACCCAGCATTTT	CANPRAGAQETQHF	TRBV9	TRBJ1-5	-	-
TGTGCCAGCAGCTGGTGGAGAGATGATGAAGCTTTCTTT	CASSWWRDDEAFF	TRBV11-2	TRBJ1-1	-	many
TGCGCCAGCAGCCAAGATGGCGTAAACACTGAAGCTTTCTTT	CASSQDGVNTEAFF	TRBV4-3	TRBJ1-1	-	many
TGTGCCAGCAGCCCTCCACTAGCGACGTGGGGCGGCGGCTATGGCTACACCTTC	CASSPPLATWGGGYGYTF	TRBV7-2	TRBJ1-2	-	-
TGCAGCGTTAACAGGGGGCTAGGTGGCTACACCTTC	CSVNRGLGGYTF	TRBV29-1	TRBJ1-2	TRBD1	many
TGTGCCAGCAGTTCCCCCACTAGTGTGGAGACCCAGTACTTC	CASSSPTSVETQYF	TRBV13	TRBJ2-5	-	-
TGTGCCAGCAGCCTACTAGCGGGGGGGCGGTACGAGCAGTACTTC	CASSLLAGGRYEQYF	TRBV7-2	TRBJ2-7	TRBD2	few
TGTGCCAGCAGCCTCCAGCCGACAGACCCCTATAGCAATCAGCCCCAGCATTTT	CASSLQPTDPYSNQPQHF	TRBV11-2	TRBJ1-5	-	-
TGTGCCAGCAGCTTGGGAAATACGGGACGGGGTGAAGCTTTCTTT	CASSLGNTGRGEAFF	TRBV7-9	TRBJ1-1	-	-
TGCGCCAGCAGCCAGGATGGGACTTTCTACGAGCAGTACTTC	CASSQDGTFYEQYF	TRBV25-1	TRBJ2-7	-	once
TGTGCCAGCGGGACAGGGGCTACCTACGAGCAGTACTTC	CASGTGATYEQYF	TRBV10-3	TRBJ2-7	TRBD1	many
TGCAGCAGTTACGGCGGGGGAGCTAATGAAAAACTGTTTTTT	CSSYGGGANEKLFF	TRBV29-1	TRBJ1-4	-	-
TGTGCCATAAGGTGGGACCACGGGAACCAGCCCCAGCATTTT	CAIRWDHGNQPQHF	TRBV6-1	TRBJ1-5	-	few
TGTGCCACCAGCAGTACAACTGGAATAGGGGGGAGCACTGAAGCTTTCTTT	CATSSTTGIGGSTEAFF	TRBV15	TRBJ1-1	-	many
TGTGCCAGCAGCGACAGGGCGTCCGGGGAGCTGTTTTTT	CASSDRASGELFF	TRBV6-1	TRBJ2-2	TRBD1	many
TGTGCCAGCCGACAGGGAGAGGGACGCGGCACTGAAGCTTTCTTT	CASRQGEGRGTEAFF	TRBV7-3	TRBJ1-1	TRBD1	few
TGTGCCAGTAGTATAACGGGACAGCATTATAGCAATCAGCCCCAGCATTTT	CASSITGQHYSNQPQHF	TRBV19	TRBJ1-5	TRBD1	-
TGCGCCAGCAGCCCACAGGGGAGGGAAGAAAAACTGTTTTTT	CASSPQGREEKLFF	TRBV5-1	TRBJ1-4	TRBD1	-
TGTGCCAGCACGATGGTGGGTGGCACTGAAGCTTTCTTT	CASTMVGGTEAFF	TRBV2	TRBJ1-1	-	many
TGCGCCAGCAGCCAAGGGCGCAATGAAGCTTTCTTT	CASSQGRNEAFF	TRBV4-1	TRBJ1-1	-	-
TGTGCCAGCAGTTACCTAACGGACCAAGAGACCCAGTACTTC	CASSYLTDQETQYF	TRBV10-3	TRBJ2-5	-	-
TGTGCCAGCTCGCTTGGCACGCGAAACACCATATATTTT	CASSLGTRNTIYF	TRBV2	TRBJ1-3	-	many
TGCGCCAGCAGAACCGGAGGGACCTACTATGGCTACACCTTC	CASRTGGTYYGYTF	TRBV7-9	TRBJ1-2	-	-
TGTGCCAGCAGTGAATTAGGCGCGCGAACAGGAGCTTTCTTT	CASSELGARTGAFF	TRBV25-1	TRBJ1-1	-	many
TGTGCCAGCAGATTCCGGGACAGGGCTAGTGAAAAACTGTTTTTT	CASRFRDRASEKLFF	TRBV2	TRBJ1-4	TRBD1	-
TGCAGCGTTTTAGGACAGACTGAAGCTTTCTTT	CSVLGQTEAFF	TRBV29-1	TRBJ1-1	-	many
TGTGCCAGCAGCGCTCGACAGGGTTACGAGCAGTACTTC	CASSARQGYEQYF	TRBV7-9	TRBJ2-7	TRBD1	many
TGCAGCGTGTTGACAGGCGGATCCTACGAGCAGTACTTC	CSVLTGGSYEQYF	TRBV29-1	TRBJ2-7	-	many
TGTGCCAGCAGTGGGGACAGGGACCCAGAGGGGGAGCTGTTTTTT	CASSGDRDPEGELFF	TRBV2	TRBJ2-2	TRBD1	many
TGTGCCATCAGCAGCCAAGGGCCGACGTCCTACGAGCAGTACTTC	CAISSQGPTSYEQYF	TRBV10-3	TRBJ2-7	-	-
TGTGCCACCAGCAGGAGCCAGTACTTC	CATSRSQYF	TRBV15	TRBJ2-5	-	few
TGTGCCAGCAGCTTAAAGGGGGGCGCGAACAATCAGCCCCAGCATTTT	CASSLKGGANNQPQHF	TRBV7-8	TRBJ1-5	-	-
TGTGCCAGCAGCGTAGCCCCAGGAGTCTCTGGGGCCAACGTCCTGACTTTC	CASSVAPGVSGANVLTF	TRBV9	TRBJ2-6	-	-